These T cell receptor beta chains were read from a single sample in a study of OX40 agonist ivuxolimab in advanced cancers. Repertoires were generated with immunoSEQ multiplex PCR, while TCRdb's copy carries only in-frame clones and drops some. Here the sample spans 45,000 to 60,000 clones, almost 90% being singletons. The sequences come from CD4+ or CD8+ T cells sorted from blood, collected in a trial of the OX40 agonist ivuxolimab. All receptors derive from an adult with an advanced solid tumor such as melanoma, head and neck, liver or kidney cancer. CDR3s include the opening cysteine and the closing phenylalanine or tryptophan. D genes are given only for firm matches. Rows give clone size only sometimes, using once, few, many, or a class for an expanded clone.

v_call	j_call	clone_size	d_call	cdr3_nt	cdr3_aa
TRBV7-9	TRBJ2-3	NA	NA	TGTGCCAGCAGCTCCCCCCGTTCGGATACGCAGTATTTT	CASSSPRSDTQYF
TRBV11-1	TRBJ2-5	medium-sized	TRBD2	TGTGCCAGCAGCTTAGTTGGGACTACCCAAGAGACCCAGTACTTC	CASSLVGTTQETQYF
TRBV4-2	TRBJ2-6	NA	TRBD1	TGTGCCAGCAGCCAGAAACAGGGGGGCTCTGGGGCCAACGTCCTGACTTTC	CASSQKQGGSGANVLTF
TRBV10-2	TRBJ1-3	NA	NA	TGCGCCAGCAGTGAACGGGGGGATGGAAACACCATATATTTT	CASSERGDGNTIYF
TRBV30	TRBJ1-5	few	NA	TGTGCCTGGAGCGAGGGGGTTGGGCCCCAGCATTTT	CAWSEGVGPQHF
TRBV7-6	TRBJ2-3	NA	NA	TGTGCCAGCAGCTTAGCGAAAGATACGCAGTATTTT	CASSLAKDTQYF
TRBV7-2	TRBJ1-2	NA	NA	TGTGCCAGCAGCTTAGGGCAGGGGCGGGACTATGGCTACACCTTC	CASSLGQGRDYGYTF
TRBV5-6	TRBJ1-4	once	NA	TGTGCCAGCAGCTTGGCAGGGGAAGAGCTTGGAGAAAAACTGTTTTTT	CASSLAGEELGEKLFF
TRBV2	TRBJ2-3	NA	NA	TGTGCCAGCAATAGGGGGAGTGGGACAGATACGCAGTATTTT	CASNRGSGTDTQYF
TRBV7-2	TRBJ2-3	NA	NA	TGTGCCAGCAGCTTAAGCGGGAGCACAGATACGCAGTATTTT	CASSLSGSTDTQYF
TRBV2	TRBJ2-7	once	TRBD1	TGTGCCAGCTCCGAGGGGGCCCCACCAGCCGAGCAGTACTTC	CASSEGAPPAEQYF
TRBV10-2	TRBJ2-5	few	NA	TGCGCCAGCAGTGAAGCAGGGGGGTTAGAGACCCAGTACTTC	CASSEAGGLETQYF
TRBV7-6	TRBJ2-5	once	NA	TGTGCCAGCTCTGTAGGTGGGAACCAAGAGACCCAGTACTTC	CASSVGGNQETQYF
TRBV2	TRBJ1-2	once	TRBD1	TGTGCCAGCAGTGAGCGGGACAGGGGGAACTATGGCTACACCTTC	CASSERDRGNYGYTF
TRBV11-2	TRBJ1-1	NA	NA	TGTGCCAGCAGCTCACTTCGGGGGGGATGGACTGAAGCTTTCTTT	CASSSLRGGWTEAFF
TRBV4-2	TRBJ1-4	NA	TRBD1	TGTGCCAGCAGCCCCGACAGGGGAACTAATGAAAAACTGTTTTTT	CASSPDRGTNEKLFF
TRBV19	TRBJ2-1	NA	TRBD2	TGTGCCAGTAGTACCCTCGGCCCTAGCGGGGTGAGGGATGAGCAGTTCTTC	CASSTLGPSGVRDEQFF
TRBV30	TRBJ2-2	NA	TRBD2	TGTGCCTGGAGTGTAAAGGGAGGGTTGAACACCGGGGAGCTGTTTTTT	CAWSVKGGLNTGELFF
TRBV7-9	TRBJ2-7	NA	NA	TGTGCCAGCAGCTTAAAGGGGGGGACTACCTCCGCCTACGAGCAGTACTTC	CASSLKGGTTSAYEQYF
TRBV18	TRBJ1-1	NA	NA	TGTGCCAGCCGCCCACCTGGGCAGAACCTTGGGACTGAAGCTTTCTTT	CASRPPGQNLGTEAFF
TRBV5-6	TRBJ1-3	NA	NA	TGTGCCAGCAGCAACCCTATCGGAAACACCATATATTTT	CASSNPIGNTIYF
TRBV4-1	TRBJ1-2	NA	TRBD1	TGCGCCAGCAGCCGGGGACAGGGCTATGGCTACACCTTC	CASSRGQGYGYTF
TRBV5-1	TRBJ2-6	NA	NA	TGCGCCAGCAGCCACTTCCGGTTGGAAGGGGCCAACGTCCTGACTTTC	CASSHFRLEGANVLTF
TRBV19	TRBJ1-2	NA	NA	TGTGCCAGTAGTATAGATTATAGGGACAACTATGGCTACACCTTC	CASSIDYRDNYGYTF
TRBV6-1	TRBJ1-1	once	NA	TGTGCCAGCAGTGAAGTGGGAAACACTGAAGCTTTCTTT	CASSEVGNTEAFF
TRBV5-4	TRBJ2-1	NA	TRBD2	TGTGCCAGCAGCTTGGCCGGGGCGGGAGGATACAATGAGCAGTTCTTC	CASSLAGAGGYNEQFF
TRBV19	TRBJ1-1	once	NA	TGTGCCAGTAGTATCAAACGGGGGGACGGGGCCACTGAAGCTTTCTTT	CASSIKRGDGATEAFF
TRBV5-1	TRBJ1-1	NA	TRBD1	TGCGCCAGCAGCTCAGGGGGGGCTCACACTGAAGCTTTCTTT	CASSSGGAHTEAFF
TRBV7-3	TRBJ2-2	NA	NA	TGTGCCAGCAGCTCAGGGGTTGCGGGGACCGGGGAGCTGTTTTTT	CASSSGVAGTGELFF
TRBV5-6	TRBJ1-3	NA	NA	TGTGCCAGCAGCCTGGCGGGGTCTGGAAACACCATATATTTT	CASSLAGSGNTIYF
TRBV11-2	TRBJ2-1	NA	TRBD1	TGTGCCAGCAGCTTAGGCAAGACAGGGGGCTTTATGAATGAGCAGTTCTTC	CASSLGKTGGFMNEQFF
TRBV18	TRBJ2-7	NA	TRBD1	TGTGCCAGCTCCCCAACCGTCGGACAGGGGCAAACCTACGAGCAGTACTTC	CASSPTVGQGQTYEQYF
TRBV10-3	TRBJ2-7	NA	NA	TGTGCCATCAGTGAAGGGCGGGCTGGCGAGCAGTACTTC	CAISEGRAGEQYF
TRBV5-4	TRBJ1-2	NA	TRBD1	TGTGCCAGCAGCTTAGGTCCGGGACAGCGGGATGGCTACACCTTC	CASSLGPGQRDGYTF
TRBV19	TRBJ2-1	NA	TRBD2	TGTGCCAGTAGTGAGCTAGCGGGGGCCTACAATGAGCAGTTCTTC	CASSELAGAYNEQFF
TRBV10-3	TRBJ1-3	NA	NA	TGTGCCATCAGTGAGGGCCCCCCGGGCACCATATATTTT	CAISEGPPGTIYF
TRBV19	TRBJ1-1	NA	NA	TGTGCCAGATTCGGGTTCGCTTGGGCTTTCTTT	CARFGFAWAFF
TRBV4-1	TRBJ2-7	NA	NA	TGCGCCAGCAGCCAAGTTCACTTGGTTTCTTATGACGAGCAGTACTTC	CASSQVHLVSYDEQYF
TRBV28	TRBJ1-1	few	TRBD1	TGTGCCAGCAGGACAGGGGAGGTCAGGACTGAAGCTTTCTTT	CASRTGEVRTEAFF
TRBV7-2	TRBJ2-3	NA	TRBD2	TGTGCCAGCAGCGCGAGACTAGCGGGCCACACAGATACGCAGTATTTT	CASSARLAGHTDTQYF
TRBV15	TRBJ2-3	NA	NA	TGTGCCACCAGCAGAGGAACAGGCCTTATTGAGCAGTATTTT	CATSRGTGLIEQYF
TRBV27	TRBJ1-2	NA	NA	TGTGCCAGCAGTTTCTACTCCGGGGGCAAGGACTATGGCTACACCTTC	CASSFYSGGKDYGYTF
TRBV6-4	TRBJ1-4	NA	NA	TGTGCCAGCAGTGAAAGAGGAGCCGCTAATGAAAAACTGTTTTTT	CASSERGAANEKLFF
TRBV19	TRBJ1-1	NA	NA	TGTGCCACCTCTCAGGTAGGGACTGAAGCTTTCTTT	CATSQVGTEAFF
TRBV14	TRBJ2-5	once	TRBD2	TGTGCCAGCAGCCAGGGGGTTGCTAGCGGGGGTTCCTTCCAAGAGACCCAGTACTTC	CASSQGVASGGSFQETQYF
TRBV5-1	TRBJ2-7	NA	NA	TGCGCCAGCAGCTTGGGACAGGAGTACGAGCAGTACTTC	CASSLGQEYEQYF
TRBV7-2	TRBJ2-5	NA	TRBD1	TGTGCCAGCAGCCCGGGACAGGGGGGGGAGACCCAGTACTTC	CASSPGQGGETQYF
TRBV7-3	TRBJ1-3	NA	NA	TGTGCCAGCAGCCCGGGGGCGGCGCACTCTGGAAACACCATATATTTT	CASSPGAAHSGNTIYF
TRBV6-4	TRBJ1-2	NA	TRBD1	TGTGCCAGCAGTTCAGGGGGTCCGGGGAGCGGCTACACCTTC	CASSSGGPGSGYTF
TRBV15	TRBJ2-1	NA	TRBD2	TGTGCCACCAGCTCTCTTAGCCCAAGACTAGCGTACAATGAGCAGTTCTTC	CATSSLSPRLAYNEQFF
TRBV9	TRBJ2-1	NA	TRBD2	TGTGCCAGCAGCGCTCTAGCGGGAGGGCCGGGCAATGAGCAGTTCTTC	CASSALAGGPGNEQFF
TRBV27	TRBJ2-2	NA	TRBD2	TGTGCCAGCAGCGCGACCAGGTGGGGAGGGACCGGGGAGCTGTTTTTT	CASSATRWGGTGELFF
TRBV28	TRBJ2-7	NA	NA	TGTGCCAGCGTGGGGCGGGGGCGGTCCTACGAGCAGTACTTC	CASVGRGRSYEQYF